Sequencing of this T cell receptor (beta chain) was carried out in a study of OX40 agonist ivuxolimab in advanced cancers. As for the study in general: One patient with hepatocellular carcinoma and two with cutaneous melanoma, three in all, had partial responses.

With regard to this clone: Its antigen is not known.

Cycle 7 day 1, cycle 4 day 1, and baseline were the timepoints at which blood was sampled. Clones were sequenced by immunoSEQ multiplex PCR, and TCRdb holds only the in-frame ones, with some missing. The data contain tens of thousands of clones, 85% of them singletons. Notes on the study in general: More expanded clones were found, on average, in CD8+ than in CD4+ T cells.

The sample here was CD4+ or CD8+ T cells sorted from blood, taken in a trial of the OX40 agonist ivuxolimab. This receptor was identified in an adult with an advanced solid tumor such as melanoma, head and neck, liver or kidney cancer.

Here the CDR3 reads CASSTGGTSEAFF. CDR3 bases: TGTGCCAGCAGTACAGGGGGCACCAGTGAAGCTTTCTTT. The rearrangement joins TRBV27 to TRBJ1-1; 9 bases align to TRBD1. V trimming: 5 bases; J trimming: 7 bases; junction bases outside the gene matches: 5. The CDR3 loop spans 13 amino acids. CDR1 and CDR2 (germline): MNHEY, SMNVEV (reference sequence).